This T cell receptor beta chain was recorded in a study of OX40 agonist ivuxolimab in advanced cancers. Measured with immunoSEQ multiplex PCR; TCRdb has only the in-frame clones, and not every one. The sample has around 20,000 clones, approximately 80% seen once. Germline V gene sequence: CDR1 MNHNY, CDR2 SVGAGI (reference sequence). V was pared by 5 bases and J by 8 bases, with 21 bases between. The CDR3 covers 15 residues. The chain has TRBV6-6 and TRBJ1-2, with a tentative D call TRBD1 (6 bases). This clonotype was sampled from an adult with an advanced solid tumor such as melanoma, head and neck, liver or kidney cancer. The sample was CD4+ or CD8+ T cells sorted from blood, taken in a trial of the OX40 agonist ivuxolimab. CDR3 protein: CASSNSRQARRGYTF. The DNA for the CDR3 is TGTGCCAGCAGTAATTCCCGACAGGCGAGGAGAGGCTACACCTTC.